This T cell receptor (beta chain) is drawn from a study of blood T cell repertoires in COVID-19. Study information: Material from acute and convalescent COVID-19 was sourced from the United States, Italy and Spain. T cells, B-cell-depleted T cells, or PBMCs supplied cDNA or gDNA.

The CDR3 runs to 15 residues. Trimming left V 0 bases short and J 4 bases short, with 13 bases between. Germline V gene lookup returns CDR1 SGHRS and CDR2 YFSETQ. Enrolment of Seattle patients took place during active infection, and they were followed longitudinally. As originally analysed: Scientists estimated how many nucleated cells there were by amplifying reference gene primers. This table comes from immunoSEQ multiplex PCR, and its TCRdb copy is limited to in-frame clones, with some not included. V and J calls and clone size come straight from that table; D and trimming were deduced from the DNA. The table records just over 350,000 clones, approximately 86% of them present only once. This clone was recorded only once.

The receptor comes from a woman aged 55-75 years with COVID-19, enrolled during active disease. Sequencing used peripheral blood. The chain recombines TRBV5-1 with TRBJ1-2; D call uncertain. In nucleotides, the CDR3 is TGCGCCAGCAGCTTGGCTTCCTCTTATATCTATGGCTACACCTTC. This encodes CASSLASSYIYGYTF. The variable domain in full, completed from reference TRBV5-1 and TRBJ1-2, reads KAGVTQTPRYLIKTRGQQVTLSCSPISGHRSVSWYQQTPGQGLQFLFEYFSETQRNKGNFPGRFSGRQFSNSRSEMNVSTLELGDSALYLCASSLASSYIYGYTFGSGTRLTVV.